The 28 T cell receptor beta chains below were found in one sample sequenced in a study of T-cell memory formation after mild COVID-19. TCRdb itself ran the 5' RACE reads through MiXCR, one entry per CDR3 protein. The repertoire includes more than 450,000 distinct CDR3 sequences, about a sixth of them detected once, and around 12% sits in the top ten. The sequenced sample consisted of PBMCs or a T cell subset sorted from them (not recorded which). These receptors were obtained from an adult woman who had mild COVID-19 (a few samples of this study predate the infection). Cell type and time point are not known.

In this sample, this clonotype turned up many times. The rearrangement uses TRBV12-3 or TRBV12-4 and TRBJ2-5; D may be TRBD1 or TRBD2 (5 bases each). This CDR3 is 12 amino acids long. Trimming left V 3 bases short and J 9 bases short, with 11 bases between. This CDR3 is CASSFIGGAQYF. The CDR3 DNA is TGTGCCAGCAGTTTTATTGGGGGAGCCCAGTACTTC.

This clonotype has only a few counts. V gene TRBV29-1 combines with J gene TRBJ2-7, with 7 bases fitting TRBD1. The CDR3 covers 13 residues. Germline loops: CDR1 SQVTM, CDR2 ANQGSEA. After removal of 0 bases from V and 1 base from J, the junction contained 0 bases not matched to a gene. The CDR3 region has the DNA TGCAGCGTTGAAGAGGACAGGTCCTACGAGCAGTACTTC. Translation: CSVEEDRSYEQYF.

The chain combines TRBV5-1 with TRBJ2-7, with D maybe TRBD2 (6 bases). Trimming removed 0 bases from V and 0 bases from J, with 10 bases in between. The CDR3 runs to 15 residues. Germline CDR1 reads SGHRS; CDR2 reads YFSETQ. The CDR3 nucleotides read TGCGCCAGCAGCTTGGGCGGGACGTTCTCCTACGAGCAGTACTTC. It yields the protein CASSLGGTFSYEQYF.

The rearrangement joins TRBV7-2 to TRBJ1-6; 11 nucleotides line up with TRBD1. The CDR3 runs to 16 residues. Germline V gene lookup returns CDR1 SGHTA and CDR2 FQGNSA. The V and J ends lost 3 bases and 8 bases, in that order; junction bases with no gene match: 6. The CDR3 DNA reads as TGTGCCAGCAGCTTGGCCCGGACAGGGGGCTATTCACCCCTCCACTTT. It yields the protein CASSLARTGGYSPLHF. Full variable domain (rest looked up from reference TRBV7-2 and TRBJ1-6): GAGVSQSPSNKVTEKGKDVELRCDPISGHTALYWYRQSLGQGLEFLIYFQGNSAPDKSGLPSDRFSAERTGGSVSTLTIQRTQQEDSAVYLCASSLARTGGYSPLHFGNGTRLTVT.

This clonotype was found a few times. The chain uses TRBV12-3 or TRBV12-4 and TRBJ1-5; 9 bases fit TRBD1. The CDR3 extends over 18 amino acids. The ends lost 1 base at V and 6 bases at J; junction bases unmatched: 13. For the CDR3, the DNA is TGTGCCAGCAGTTTAGTTGCCCGACAGGGGGATTTCGGTCAGCCCCAGCATTTT. Translating it yields CASSLVARQGDFGQPQHF.

This clonotype has just one count. The rearrangement joins TRBV24-1 to TRBJ1-2; 11 nucleotides line up with TRBD1. The CDR3 extends over 15 amino acids. The ends lost 4 bases at V and 5 bases at J; junction bases unmatched: 5. The germline CDR1 and CDR2 sequences are KGHDR and SFDVKD. CDR3 DNA: TGTGCCACCAGTGACCGCGGGACAGGGGGTTATGGCTACACCTTC. Translated: CATSDRGTGGYGYTF.

This clonotype was detected a few times. The V call is TRBV2, the J call TRBJ2-3, with D unresolved. Germline CDR1 and CDR2: SNHLY and FYNNEI. The CDR3 spans 12 residues. Deletions cut 4 bases from V and 6 bases from J, with 8 bases between. CDR3 DNA: TGTGCCAGCAGTGTGGGCCCTGATACGCAGTATTTT. Its translation: CASSVGPDTQYF.

This rearrangement joins TRBV24-1 to TRBJ1-5; 7 nucleotides agree with TRBD1. CDR3 length: 15 amino acids. Germline CDR1 and CDR2: KGHDR and SFDVKD. The J segment lost 4 bases and the V segment lost 4 bases, leaving 6 bases of the junction unmatched. The CDR3 reads CATSETGNPNQPQHF. For the CDR3, the DNA is TGTGCCACCAGTGAGACAGGGAACCCAAATCAGCCCCAGCATTTT.

This chain links TRBV12-3 or TRBV12-4 with TRBJ1-1, with D perhaps TRBD1 (6 bases). This CDR3 is built from 14 residues. V lost 7 bases, J lost 5 bases, and 17 bases lay in between. DNA for the CDR3: TGTGCCAGCACCGTGGGAGGGGGGTGGACTGAAGCTTTCTTT. Translation gives CASTVGGGWTEAFF.

This sequence joins TRBV20-1 and TRBJ2-7; D is possibly TRBD2 (6 bases). Trimming stripped 0 bases from V and 2 bases from J, with 23 bases between. CDR3 length equals 18 residues. CDR1 and CDR2 from the germline V gene are DFQATT and SNEGSKA (reference sequence). CDR3 in DNA: TGCAGTGCTAGAGATCTCGGGAACCCGAAGGAGGGTACCTACGAGCAGTACTTC. Its translation: CSARDLGNPKEGTYEQYF.

This clonotype was found a few times. The V gene is TRBV30, the J gene TRBJ2-2; D gene ambiguous. CDR1 and CDR2 from the germline V gene are GTSNPN and SVGIG (reference sequence). CDR3 length: 17 amino acids. V was cut by 0 bases and J by 6 bases, with 20 bases left in between. CDR3 DNA sequence: TGTGCCTGGAGTGTAGTAGGGTTTCTCCCCATTTCCGGGGAGCTGTTTTTT. It specifies CAWSVVGFLPISGELFF.

The J gene is TRBJ2-5, the V gene TRBV7-3; D is perhaps TRBD2 (5 bases). The CDR3 runs to 15 residues. Trimming pared 5 bases from V and 2 bases from J, leaving 15 bases between. Germline loops: CDR1 SGHTA, CDR2 FQGTGA. The CDR3 is CASSPLATLQETQYF. CDR3 nucleotides: TGTGCCAGCAGCCCGTTAGCGACATTACAAGAGACCCAGTACTTC.

This clonotype turned up a few times. The rearrangement links TRBV28 to TRBJ2-3; 12 bases align to TRBD2. The CDR3 is 16 amino acids. Germline values: CDR1 MDHEN, CDR2 SYDVKM. Trimming at V came to 5 bases and at J to 5 bases, leaving 8 bases not matched to a gene. The CDR3 is CASSPRTSGMVDTQYF. In nucleotides, the CDR3 is TGTGCCAGCAGTCCACGGACTAGCGGGATGGTAGATACGCAGTATTTT.

This chain joins TRBV13 and TRBJ1-3, with TRBD1 as a possible D gene (6 bases). With 5 bases removed from V and 4 bases from J, the gap between germline ends came to 12 bases. The CDR3 consists of 14 residues. Germline V gene lookup returns CDR1 PRHDT and CDR2 FYEKMQ (reference sequence). The CDR3 DNA follows: TGTGCCAGCAGCCGGAACAGGGTCGGAAACACCATATATTTT. It yields the protein CASSRNRVGNTIYF.

This clonotype was found a few times. The chain employs TRBV18 and TRBJ2-1; the D gene is possibly TRBD1 (5 bases). Per the germline V gene, CDR1 is KGHSH and CDR2 is LQKENI. The CDR3 sequence is 16 residues long. V was pared by 3 bases and J by 1 base, with 13 bases between. CDR3 sequence reads: CASSPSDRPSYNEQFF. Here the CDR3 DNA reads TGTGCCAGCTCACCCAGCGACAGACCTTCCTACAATGAGCAGTTCTTC.

This clonotype has more than one count but fewer than ten. This rearrangement joins TRBV30 to TRBJ2-7; the D gene is possibly TRBD2 (6 bases). The CDR3 extends over 13 amino acids. CDR1 is GTSNPN, CDR2 SVGIG, per germline (reference sequence). The V end lost 0 bases, the J end lost 7 bases, and 13 bases lay between the germline ends. The CDR3 bases are TGTGCCTGGAGTGTACGGGGGAAGGGGGAGCAGTACTTC. Protein product: CAWSVRGKGEQYF.

The chain uses TRBV14 and TRBJ2-5; the D gene is possibly TRBD2 (6 bases). Germline-derived CDR1 and CDR2 are SGHDN and FVKESK. Between the trimmed V and J ends, which lost 1 base and 7 bases, there was a span of 13 bases. The CDR3 contains 14 residues. The CDR3 is CASSQGEDLGTQYF. The CDR3 DNA reads TGTGCCAGCAGCCAAGGGGAGGATTTGGGGACCCAGTACTTC.

The V gene is TRBV20-1, the J gene TRBJ2-7, with 13 bases lining up with TRBD2. Germline-derived CDR1 and CDR2 are DFQATT and SNEGSKA (reference sequence). This CDR3 contains 16 residues. J was trimmed by 5 bases and V by 2 bases; bases with no gene match: 9. In DNA, the CDR3 is TGCAGTGCTAGACCAAGCCGACTAGCGGGAGGCCACGAGCAGTACTTC. It codes for CSARPSRLAGGHEQYF.

This rearrangement joins TRBV7-6 to TRBJ2-5; 8 bases fit TRBD1. This CDR3 has 15 amino acids. The junction had 3 bases not matched to a gene; V was cut back by 1 base and J by 2 bases. In germline, CDR1 is SGHVS, CDR2 FNYEAQ. CDR3 residues: CASSLETGAQETQYF. CDR3 DNA: TGTGCCAGCAGCTTAGAGACAGGGGCGCAAGAGACCCAGTACTTC.

The chain employs TRBV6-2 or TRBV6-3 and TRBJ2-7; 9 bases match TRBD2. The CDR3 length is 14 residues. J gave up 4 bases and V 3 bases, and 4 bases lay outside the gene matches. Germline loops: CDR1 MNHEY, CDR2 SVGEGT. The CDR3 coding sequence is TGTGCCAGCAGTTATTCCGGACTAGCGTACGAGCAGTACTTC. It codes for CASSYSGLAYEQYF.

This clonotype appeared a few times. The rearrangement uses TRBV25-1 and TRBJ2-1; 7 positions agree with TRBD1. The germline V gene has CDR1 MGHDK and CDR2 SYGVNS. V lost 1 base and J lost 5; bases outside the gene matches: 11. The CDR3 has 17 amino acids. In DNA form, the CDR3 reads TGTGCCAGCAGTGAATTTTACGGGCAGGGGGAAGACAATGAGCAGTTCTTC. This sequence encodes CASSEFYGQGEDNEQFF.

This clonotype has a handful of counts. V and J are TRBV5-1 and TRBJ1-6, with D maybe TRBD1 (5 bases). Trimming removed 0 bases from V and 9 bases from J, with 16 bases in between. Germline loops: CDR1 SGHRS, CDR2 YFSETQ. The CDR3 is 16 amino acids. The CDR3 nucleotides are TGCGCCAGCAGCTTGGATGTGGGGGAAGGGAGTTCACCCCTCCACTTT. Amino acid sequence: CASSLDVGEGSSPLHF.

V gene TRBV24-1 combines with J gene TRBJ2-1; 10 nucleotides agree with TRBD2. The CDR3 has 16 amino acids. J was trimmed by 7 bases and V by 1 base; bases with no gene match: 6. Germline V gives CDR1 KGHDR, CDR2 SFDVKD. The CDR3 region has the DNA TGTGCCACCAGTGATTTAGCCAGCGGGAGGGGTAATGAGCAGTTCTTC. Its translation is CATSDLASGRGNEQFF.

This clonotype was found many times. This chain joins TRBV5-1 and TRBJ2-3; D unclear. The CDR3 runs to 13 residues. Germline CDR1 is SGHRS and CDR2 is YFSETQ. V was trimmed by 0 bases and J by 3 bases, leaving 5 bases between them. The CDR3 DNA reads TGCGCCAGCAGCTTGGGCGATACAGATACGCAGTATTTT. Its protein product is CASSLGDTDTQYF.

The chain employs TRBV7-9 and TRBJ2-3, with D maybe TRBD2 (5 bases). The V and J ends lost 3 bases and 4 bases respectively, with 11 bases between them. The CDR3 has 14 residues. Germline V CDR1 and CDR2: SEHNR, FQNEAQ (reference sequence). This CDR3 reads CASSFGGRSDTQYF. The CDR3 DNA is TGTGCCAGCAGCTTCGGCGGGCGGTCAGATACGCAGTATTTT.

The table lists this clonotype with many counts. V gene TRBV4-3 combines with J gene TRBJ2-3; D is perhaps TRBD2 (6 bases). The V end was cut by 3 bases, the J end by 0 bases, with 10 bases between. The CDR3 runs 15 residues. CDR1 is LGHNA, CDR2 YSLEER, per germline. Written as DNA, the CDR3 is TGCGCCAGCAGCCAGGAGGGGAGGAGCACAGATACGCAGTATTTT. Translating gives CASSQEGRSTDTQYF.

The gene calls are TRBV10-3 and TRBJ2-5, with D possibly TRBD1 on 6 matching bases. CDR1 is ENHRY, CDR2 SYGVKD, per germline. The V and J ends lost 1 base and 2 bases respectively, with 8 bases between them. This CDR3 is built from 14 residues. The CDR3 is CAISEYTGQETQYF. CDR3 DNA sequence: TGTGCCATCAGTGAGTACACAGGGCAAGAGACCCAGTACTTC.

The rearrangement joins TRBV30 to TRBJ2-7, with 12 bases fitting TRBD2. Germline V gene lookup returns CDR1 GTSNPN and CDR2 SVGIG (reference sequence). V lost 1 base and J lost 6; bases outside the gene matches: 7. This CDR3 is built from 15 residues. The CDR3 reads CAWSDLAGGPREQYF. As DNA, the CDR3 is TGTGCCTGGAGTGACCTAGCGGGAGGGCCCCGCGAGCAGTACTTC.